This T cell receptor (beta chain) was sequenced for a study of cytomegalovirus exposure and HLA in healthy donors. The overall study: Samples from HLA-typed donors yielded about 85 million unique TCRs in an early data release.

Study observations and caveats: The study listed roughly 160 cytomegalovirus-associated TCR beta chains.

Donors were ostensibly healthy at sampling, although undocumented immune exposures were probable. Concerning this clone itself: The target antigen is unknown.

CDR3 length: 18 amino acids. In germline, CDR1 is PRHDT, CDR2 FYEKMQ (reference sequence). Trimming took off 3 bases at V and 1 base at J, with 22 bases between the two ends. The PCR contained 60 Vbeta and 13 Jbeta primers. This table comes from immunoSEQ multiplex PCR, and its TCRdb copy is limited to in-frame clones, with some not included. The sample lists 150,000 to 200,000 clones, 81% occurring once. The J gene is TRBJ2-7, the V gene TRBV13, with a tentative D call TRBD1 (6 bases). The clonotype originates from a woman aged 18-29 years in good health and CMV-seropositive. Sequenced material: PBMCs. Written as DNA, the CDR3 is TGTGCCAGCAGCTTGAACGCTTGGGGGCCTACCAGGTCCTACGAGCAGTACTTC. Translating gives CASSLNAWGPTRSYEQYF.